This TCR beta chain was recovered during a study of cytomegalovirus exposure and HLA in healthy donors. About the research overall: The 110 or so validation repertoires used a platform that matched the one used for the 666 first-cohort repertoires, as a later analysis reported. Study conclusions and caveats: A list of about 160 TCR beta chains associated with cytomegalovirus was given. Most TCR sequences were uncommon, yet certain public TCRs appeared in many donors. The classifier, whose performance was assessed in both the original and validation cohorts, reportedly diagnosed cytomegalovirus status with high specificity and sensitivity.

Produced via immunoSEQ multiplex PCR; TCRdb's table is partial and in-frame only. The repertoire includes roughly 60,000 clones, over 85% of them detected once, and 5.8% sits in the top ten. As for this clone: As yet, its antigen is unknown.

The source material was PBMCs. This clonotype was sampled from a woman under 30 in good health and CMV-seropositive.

The DNA for the CDR3 is TGTGCCAGCAGTTTCCCGAGGTCGACCTACGAGCAGTACTTC. Protein product: CASSFPRSTYEQYF. This chain links TRBV28 with TRBJ2-7; D not resolved. This CDR3 comprises 14 residues. Germline V gene data show CDR1 as MDHEN and CDR2 as SYDVKM. The V gene lost 3 bases and the J gene lost 2 bases, with 11 bases spanning the gap.